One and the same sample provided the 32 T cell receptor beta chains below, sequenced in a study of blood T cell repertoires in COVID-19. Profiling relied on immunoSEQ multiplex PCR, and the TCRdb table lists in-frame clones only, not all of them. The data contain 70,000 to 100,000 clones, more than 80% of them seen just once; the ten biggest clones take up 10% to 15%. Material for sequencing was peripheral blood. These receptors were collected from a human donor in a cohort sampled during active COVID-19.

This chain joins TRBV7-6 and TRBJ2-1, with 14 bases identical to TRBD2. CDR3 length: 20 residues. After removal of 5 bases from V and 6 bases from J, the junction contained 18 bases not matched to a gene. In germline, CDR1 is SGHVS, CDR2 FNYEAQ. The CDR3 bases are TGTGCCAGCAGCCCTTTTGTCGGGACTAGCGGGGGCGCCTCCACCAATGAGCAGTTCTTC. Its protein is CASSPFVGTSGGASTNEQFF. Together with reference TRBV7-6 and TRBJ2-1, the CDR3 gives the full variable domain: GAGVSQSPRYKVTKRGQDVALRCDPISGHVSLYWYRQALGQGPEFLTYFNYEAQQDKSGLPNDRFSAERPEGSISTLTIQRTEQRDSAMYRCASSPFVGTSGGASTNEQFFGPGTRLTVL.

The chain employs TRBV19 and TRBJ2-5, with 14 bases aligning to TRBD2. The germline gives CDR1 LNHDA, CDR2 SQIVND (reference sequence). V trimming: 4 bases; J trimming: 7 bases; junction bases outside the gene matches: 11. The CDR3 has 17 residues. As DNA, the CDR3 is TGTGCCAGTAGTAAGCTGGGACTAGCGGGAGATTTGGGGACCCAGTACTTC. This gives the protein CASSKLGLAGDLGTQYF.

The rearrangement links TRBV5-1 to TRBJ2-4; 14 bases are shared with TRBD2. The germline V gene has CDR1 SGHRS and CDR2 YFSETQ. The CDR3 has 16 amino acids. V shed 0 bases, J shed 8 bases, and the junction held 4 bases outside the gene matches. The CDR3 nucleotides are TGCGCCAGCAGCTTGGGACTAGCGGGAGGGGATCACATTCAGTACTTC. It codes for CASSLGLAGGDHIQYF.

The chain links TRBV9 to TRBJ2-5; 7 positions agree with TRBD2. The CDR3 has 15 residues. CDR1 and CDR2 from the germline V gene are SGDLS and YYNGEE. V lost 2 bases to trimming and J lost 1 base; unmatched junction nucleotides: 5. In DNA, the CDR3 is TGTGCCAGCAGCGTGAACGGCGGGGGCCAAGAGACCCAGTACTTC. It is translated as CASSVNGGGQETQYF.

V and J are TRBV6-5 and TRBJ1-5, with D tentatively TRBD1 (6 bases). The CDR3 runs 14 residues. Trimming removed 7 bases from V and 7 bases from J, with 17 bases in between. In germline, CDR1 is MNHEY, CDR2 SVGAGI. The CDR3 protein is CASTPSGDRQPQHF. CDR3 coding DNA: TGTGCCAGCACTCCCTCAGGGGATCGGCAGCCCCAGCATTTT.

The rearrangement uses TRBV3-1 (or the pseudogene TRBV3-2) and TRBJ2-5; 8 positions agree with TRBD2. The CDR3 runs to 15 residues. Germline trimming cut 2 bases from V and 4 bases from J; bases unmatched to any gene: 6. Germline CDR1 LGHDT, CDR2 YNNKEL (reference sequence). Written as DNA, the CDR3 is TGTGCCAGCAGCCAATATAGCGGGATGCGAGAGACCCAGTACTTC. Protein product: CASSQYSGMRETQYF.

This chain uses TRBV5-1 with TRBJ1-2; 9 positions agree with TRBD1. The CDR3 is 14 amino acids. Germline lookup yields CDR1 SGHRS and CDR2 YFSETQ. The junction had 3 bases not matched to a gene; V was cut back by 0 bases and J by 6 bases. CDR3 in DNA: TGCGCCAGCAGCTTGGCCGGGACAGGGAATGGCTACACCTTC. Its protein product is CASSLAGTGNGYTF.

CDR3 in DNA: TGCGCCAGCAGCCCCGGATCTCAGACAGGTGAAAAACTGTTTTTT. This translates into CASSPGSQTGEKLFF. The genes are TRBV5-1 and TRBJ1-4; tentative D call: TRBD1 (6 bases). The ends were cut back, 4 bases at V and 7 bases at J, with 17 bases in the middle. The CDR3 loop spans 15 amino acids. Per germline, CDR1 SGHRS and CDR2 YFSETQ.

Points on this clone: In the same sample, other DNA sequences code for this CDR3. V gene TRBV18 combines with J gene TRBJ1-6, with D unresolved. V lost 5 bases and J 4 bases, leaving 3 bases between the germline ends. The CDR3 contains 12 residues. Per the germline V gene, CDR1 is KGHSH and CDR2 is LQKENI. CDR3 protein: CASSSYNSPLHF. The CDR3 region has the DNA TGTGCCAGCTCATCTTATAATTCACCCCTCCACTTT.

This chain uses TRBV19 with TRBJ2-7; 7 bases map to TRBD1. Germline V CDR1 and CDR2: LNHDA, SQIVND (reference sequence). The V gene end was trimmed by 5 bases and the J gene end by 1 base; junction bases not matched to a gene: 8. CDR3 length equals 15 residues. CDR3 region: CASSATGFGSYEQYF. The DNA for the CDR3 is TGTGCCAGTAGTGCGACAGGGTTTGGATCCTACGAGCAGTACTTC.

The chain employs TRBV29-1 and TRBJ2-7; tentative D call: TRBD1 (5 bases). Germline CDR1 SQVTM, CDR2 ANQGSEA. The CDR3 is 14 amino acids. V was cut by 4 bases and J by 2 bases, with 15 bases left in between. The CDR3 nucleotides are TGCAGCGTTGGCAAGGACACCGTAGCCTACGAGCAGTACTTC. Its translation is CSVGKDTVAYEQYF.

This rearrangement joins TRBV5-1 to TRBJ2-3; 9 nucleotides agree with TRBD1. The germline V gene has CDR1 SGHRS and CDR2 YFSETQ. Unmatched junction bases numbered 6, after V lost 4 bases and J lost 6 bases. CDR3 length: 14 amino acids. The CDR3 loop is CASSKGQGPDTQYF. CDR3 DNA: TGCGCCAGCAGCAAGGGACAGGGCCCCGATACGCAGTATTTT.

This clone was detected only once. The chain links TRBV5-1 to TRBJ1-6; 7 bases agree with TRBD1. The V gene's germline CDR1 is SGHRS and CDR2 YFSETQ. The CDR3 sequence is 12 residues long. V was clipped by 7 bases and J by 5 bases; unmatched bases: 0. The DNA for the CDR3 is TGCGCCAGCGGGACAGATAATTCACCCCTCCACTTT. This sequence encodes CASGTDNSPLHF.

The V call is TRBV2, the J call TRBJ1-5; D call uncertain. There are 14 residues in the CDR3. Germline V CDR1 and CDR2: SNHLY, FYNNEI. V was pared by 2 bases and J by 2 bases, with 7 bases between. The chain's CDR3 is CASSEWAGNQPQHF. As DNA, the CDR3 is TGTGCCAGCAGTGAATGGGCAGGCAATCAGCCCCAGCATTTT. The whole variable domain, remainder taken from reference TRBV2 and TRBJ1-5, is EPEVTQTPSHQVTQMGQEVILRCVPISNHLYFYWYRQILGQKVEFLVSFYNNEISEKSEIFDDQFSVERPDGSNFTLKIRSTKLEDSAMYFCASSEWAGNQPQHFGDGTRLSIL.

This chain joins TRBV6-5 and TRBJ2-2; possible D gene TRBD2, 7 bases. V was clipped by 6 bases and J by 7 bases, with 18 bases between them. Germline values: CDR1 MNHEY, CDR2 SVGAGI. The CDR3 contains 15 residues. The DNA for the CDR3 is TGTGCCAGCAGCAAGGGGGAGGGAAAGGTCGGGGAGCTGTTTTTT. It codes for CASSKGEGKVGELFF.

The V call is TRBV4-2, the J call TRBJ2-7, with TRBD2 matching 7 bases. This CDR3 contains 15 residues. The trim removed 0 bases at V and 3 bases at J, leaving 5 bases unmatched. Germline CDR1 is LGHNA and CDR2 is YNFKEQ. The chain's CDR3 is CASSQEPSGVYEQYF. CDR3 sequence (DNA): TGTGCCAGCAGCCAAGAACCCAGCGGGGTCTACGAGCAGTACTTC.

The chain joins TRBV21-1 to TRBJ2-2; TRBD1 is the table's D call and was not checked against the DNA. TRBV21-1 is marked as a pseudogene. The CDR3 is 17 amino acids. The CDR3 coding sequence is TGTGCCAGCAGCAGGGGACAGGGGTCTAATGCCACCGGGGAGCTGTTTTTT. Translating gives CASSRGQGSNATGELFF.

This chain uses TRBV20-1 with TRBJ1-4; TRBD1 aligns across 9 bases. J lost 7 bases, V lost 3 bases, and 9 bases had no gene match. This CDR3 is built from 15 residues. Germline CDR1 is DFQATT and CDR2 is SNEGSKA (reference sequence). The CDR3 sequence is CSASETGTGFEKLFF. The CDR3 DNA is TGCAGTGCTAGTGAAACCGGGACAGGGTTTGAAAAACTGTTTTTT.

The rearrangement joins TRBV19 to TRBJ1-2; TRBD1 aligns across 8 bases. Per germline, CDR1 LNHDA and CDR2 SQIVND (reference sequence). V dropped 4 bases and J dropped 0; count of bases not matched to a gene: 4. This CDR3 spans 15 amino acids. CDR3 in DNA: TGTGCCAGTAGTACTGGGACAGGATCTAACTATGGCTACACCTTC. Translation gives CASSTGTGSNYGYTF.

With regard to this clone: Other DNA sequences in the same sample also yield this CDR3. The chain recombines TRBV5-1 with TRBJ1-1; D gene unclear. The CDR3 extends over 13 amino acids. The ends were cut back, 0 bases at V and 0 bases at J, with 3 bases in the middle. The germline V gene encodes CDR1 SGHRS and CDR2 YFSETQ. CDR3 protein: CASSLAVNTEAFF. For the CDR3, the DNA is TGCGCCAGCAGCTTGGCAGTGAACACTGAAGCTTTCTTT.

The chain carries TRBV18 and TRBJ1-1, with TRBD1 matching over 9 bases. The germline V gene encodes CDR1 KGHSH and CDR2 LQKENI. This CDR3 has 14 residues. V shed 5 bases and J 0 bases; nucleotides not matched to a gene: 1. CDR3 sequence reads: CASSGQGMNTEAFF. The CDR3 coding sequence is TGTGCCAGCTCAGGACAGGGGATGAACACTGAAGCTTTCTTT.

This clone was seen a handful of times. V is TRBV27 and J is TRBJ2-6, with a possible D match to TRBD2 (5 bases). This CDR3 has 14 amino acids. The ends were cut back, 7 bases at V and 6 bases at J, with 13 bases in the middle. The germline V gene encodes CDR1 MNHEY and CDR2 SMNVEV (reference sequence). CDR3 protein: CASMLLGEANVLTF. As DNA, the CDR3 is TGTGCCAGCATGCTATTGGGAGAGGCCAACGTCCTGACTTTC.

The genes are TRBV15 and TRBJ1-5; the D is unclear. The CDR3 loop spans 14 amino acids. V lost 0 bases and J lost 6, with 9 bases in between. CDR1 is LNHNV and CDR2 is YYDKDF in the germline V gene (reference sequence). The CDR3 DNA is TGTGCCACCAGCAGAGATCGAGGAATTCAGCCCCAGCATTTT. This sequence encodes CATSRDRGIQPQHF.

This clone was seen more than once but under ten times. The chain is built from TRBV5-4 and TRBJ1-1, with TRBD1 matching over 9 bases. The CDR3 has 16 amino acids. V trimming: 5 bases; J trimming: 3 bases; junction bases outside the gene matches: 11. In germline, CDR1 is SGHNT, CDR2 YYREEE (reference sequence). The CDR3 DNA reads TGTGCCAGCAGTCGGGACAGGGAGTCCTTGGACACTGAAGCTTTCTTT. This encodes CASSRDRESLDTEAFF.

Written as DNA, the CDR3 is TGTGCCAGCAGCTCTGGGTGGGGGGTTGGTGAAGCTTTCTTT. It yields the protein CASSSGWGVGEAFF. The chain is built from TRBV5-5 and TRBJ1-1; D may be TRBD1 (5 bases). The CDR3 contains 14 residues. CDR1 is SGHKS and CDR2 is YYEKEE in the germline V gene (reference sequence). Trimming pared 3 bases from V and 7 bases from J, leaving 16 bases between.

CDR3 region: CASSGQGAHEQYF. Here the CDR3 DNA reads TGCGCCAGTTCGGGACAGGGGGCTCACGAGCAGTACTTC. This rearrangement joins TRBV5-1 to TRBJ2-7; 12 bases are a match to TRBD1. CDR1 SGHRS and CDR2 YFSETQ come from the germline V gene. The CDR3 totals 13 residues. The V gene end was trimmed by 8 bases and the J gene end by 5 bases; junction bases not matched to a gene: 5.

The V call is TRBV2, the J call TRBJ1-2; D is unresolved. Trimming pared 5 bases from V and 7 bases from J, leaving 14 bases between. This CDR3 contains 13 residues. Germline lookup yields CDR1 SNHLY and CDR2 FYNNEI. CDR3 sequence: CASSNSSPGGYTF. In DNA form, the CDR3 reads TGTGCCAGCAGTAACTCCAGCCCGGGTGGCTACACCTTC.

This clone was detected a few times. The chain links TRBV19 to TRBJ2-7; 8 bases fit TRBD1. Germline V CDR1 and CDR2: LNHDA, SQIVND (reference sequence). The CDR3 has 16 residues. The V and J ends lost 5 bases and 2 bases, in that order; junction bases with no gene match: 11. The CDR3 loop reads CASSPLGQGRPYEQYF. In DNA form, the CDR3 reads TGTGCCAGTAGTCCCCTAGGACAGGGTCGGCCCTACGAGCAGTACTTC.

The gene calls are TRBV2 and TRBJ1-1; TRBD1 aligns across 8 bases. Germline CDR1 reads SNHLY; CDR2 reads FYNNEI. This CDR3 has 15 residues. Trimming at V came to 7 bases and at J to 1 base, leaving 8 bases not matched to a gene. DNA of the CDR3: TGTGCCAGCAACGGAGACAGGGGAAAGAACACTGAAGCTTTCTTT. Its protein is CASNGDRGKNTEAFF.

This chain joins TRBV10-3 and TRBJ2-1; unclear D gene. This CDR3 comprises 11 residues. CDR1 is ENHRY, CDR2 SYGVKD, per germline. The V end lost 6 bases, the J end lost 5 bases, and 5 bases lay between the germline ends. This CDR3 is CAISYDNEQFF. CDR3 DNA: TGTGCCATCAGCTACGACAATGAGCAGTTCTTC.

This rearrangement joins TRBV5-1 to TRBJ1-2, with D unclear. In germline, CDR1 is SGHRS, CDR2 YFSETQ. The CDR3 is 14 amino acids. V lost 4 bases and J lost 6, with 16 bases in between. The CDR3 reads CASSTLGSVDGYTF. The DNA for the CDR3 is TGCGCCAGCAGCACTCTGGGCAGTGTTGATGGCTACACCTTC.

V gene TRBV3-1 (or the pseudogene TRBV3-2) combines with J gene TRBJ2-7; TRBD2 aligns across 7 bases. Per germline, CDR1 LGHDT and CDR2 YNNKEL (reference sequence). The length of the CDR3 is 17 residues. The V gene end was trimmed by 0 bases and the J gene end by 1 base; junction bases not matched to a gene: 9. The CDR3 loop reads CASSQEFGRDYSYEQYF. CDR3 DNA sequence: TGTGCCAGCAGCCAAGAGTTCGGACGGGACTATTCCTACGAGCAGTACTTC.